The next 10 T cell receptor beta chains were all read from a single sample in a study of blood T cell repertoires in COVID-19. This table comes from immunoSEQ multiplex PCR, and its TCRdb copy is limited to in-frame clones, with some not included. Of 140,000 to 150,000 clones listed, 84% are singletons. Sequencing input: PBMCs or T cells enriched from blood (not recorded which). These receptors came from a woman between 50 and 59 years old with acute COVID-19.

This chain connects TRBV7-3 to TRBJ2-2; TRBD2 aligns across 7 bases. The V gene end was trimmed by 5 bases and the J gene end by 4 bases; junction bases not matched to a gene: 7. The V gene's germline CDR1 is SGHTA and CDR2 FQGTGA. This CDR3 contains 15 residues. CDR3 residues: CASSPKGLSTGELFF. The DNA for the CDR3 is TGTGCCAGCAGCCCTAAGGGACTATCCACCGGGGAGCTGTTTTTT.

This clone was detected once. CDR3 in DNA: TGCGCCAGCAGCCAAGAGAAGTCCTCGGGAGGCATCTACGAGCAGTACTTC. It encodes CASSQEKSSGGIYEQYF. V and J are TRBV4-1 and TRBJ2-7, with 7 bases that match TRBD2. From germline, CDR1 is MGHRA and CDR2 YSYEKL. The V segment lost 0 bases and the J segment 3 bases; nucleotides outside the gene matches: 11. The CDR3 is made up of 17 amino acids.

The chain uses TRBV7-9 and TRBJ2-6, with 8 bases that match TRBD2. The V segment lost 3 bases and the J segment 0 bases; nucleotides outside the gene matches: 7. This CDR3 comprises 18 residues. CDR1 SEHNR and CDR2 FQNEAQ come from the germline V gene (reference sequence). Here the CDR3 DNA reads TGTGCCAGCAGCTTCCTGACTAGCGCGAGCTCTGGGGCCAACGTCCTGACTTTC. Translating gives CASSFLTSASSGANVLTF.

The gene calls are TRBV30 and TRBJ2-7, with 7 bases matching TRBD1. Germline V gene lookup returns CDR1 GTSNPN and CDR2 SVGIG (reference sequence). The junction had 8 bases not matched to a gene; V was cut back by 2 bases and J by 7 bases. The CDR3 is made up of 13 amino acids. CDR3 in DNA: TGTGCCTGGAGTCCGGGACAGACAATGGAGCAGTACTTC. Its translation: CAWSPGQTMEQYF.

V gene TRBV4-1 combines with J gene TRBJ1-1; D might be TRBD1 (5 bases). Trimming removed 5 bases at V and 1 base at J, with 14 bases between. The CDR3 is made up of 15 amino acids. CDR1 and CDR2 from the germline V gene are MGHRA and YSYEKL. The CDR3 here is CASSTRQFANTEAFF. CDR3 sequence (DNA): TGCGCCAGCAGCACTCGACAGTTCGCGAACACTGAAGCTTTCTTT.

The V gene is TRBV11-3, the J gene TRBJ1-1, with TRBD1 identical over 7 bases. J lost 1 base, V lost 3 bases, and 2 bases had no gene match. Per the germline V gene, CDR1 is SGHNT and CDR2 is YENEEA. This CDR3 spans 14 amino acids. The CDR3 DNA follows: TGTGCCAGCAGCTTCCGACAGGGGAACACTGAAGCTTTCTTT. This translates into CASSFRQGNTEAFF.

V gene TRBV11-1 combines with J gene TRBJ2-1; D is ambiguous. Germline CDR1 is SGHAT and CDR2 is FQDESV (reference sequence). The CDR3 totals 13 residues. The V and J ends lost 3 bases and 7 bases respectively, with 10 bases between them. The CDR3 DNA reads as TGTGCCAGCAGCTTGAGGCGTACGAATGAGCAGTTCTTC. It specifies CASSLRRTNEQFF.

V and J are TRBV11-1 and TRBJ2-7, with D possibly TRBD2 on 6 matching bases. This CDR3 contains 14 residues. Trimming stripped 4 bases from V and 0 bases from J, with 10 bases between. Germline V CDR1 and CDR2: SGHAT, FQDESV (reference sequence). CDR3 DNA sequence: TGTGCCAGCAGCTCCCGGGACTTCTCCTACGAGCAGTACTTC. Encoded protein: CASSSRDFSYEQYF.

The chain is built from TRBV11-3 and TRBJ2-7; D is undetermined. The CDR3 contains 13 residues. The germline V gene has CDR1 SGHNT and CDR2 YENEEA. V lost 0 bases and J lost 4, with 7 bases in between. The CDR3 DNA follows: TGTGCCAGCAGCTTAGATTCGCGGTACGAGCAGTACTTC. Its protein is CASSLDSRYEQYF.

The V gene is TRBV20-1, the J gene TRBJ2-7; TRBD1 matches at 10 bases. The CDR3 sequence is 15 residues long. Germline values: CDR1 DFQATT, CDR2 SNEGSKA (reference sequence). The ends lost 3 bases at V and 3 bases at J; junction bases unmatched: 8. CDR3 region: CSASTSGQGFYEQYF. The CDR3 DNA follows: TGCAGTGCTAGTACCTCGGGACAGGGGTTCTACGAGCAGTACTTC.